This T cell receptor beta chain was recovered during a study of T cell repertoires in cytomegalovirus infection. Whole-study results and caveats: HLA-C-restricted CMV clonotypes gave the most frequent clonotype in two of eight donors.

A remark on this clonotype: Its antigen is not known.

TCRdb used MiXCR to reprocess the reads, holding one entry per CDR3 protein. The table includes some 350,000 distinct CDR3 sequences, 29% detected once. The TCR comes from a human donor in good health (CMV status not recorded). Some clones in this sample may be carry-over from other donors' samples. The input for sequencing was cultured PBMCs, taken from culture after CMV antigen stimulation.

This CDR3 is CASSLETGWRVRYGYTF. The CDR3 coding sequence is TGTGCCAGCAGCTTAGAAACAGGGTGGAGGGTTCGCTATGGCTACACCTTC. The V call is TRBV11-2, the J call TRBJ1-2; weak D call: TRBD1 (6 bases). Germline lookup yields CDR1 SGHAT and CDR2 FQNNGV. V lost 0 bases to trimming and J lost 4 bases, with 18 bases between them. CDR3 length equals 17 residues.